This is a list of T cell receptor beta chains from one sample in a study of identical twins. MiXCR, run by TCRdb on the 5' RACE reads, gives a single entry per CDR3 protein. The sample has around 550,000 distinct CDR3 sequences, 15% seen once. The same specimen was also included in a second study, on yellow fever vaccine responses in identical twins.

Sequenced material: CD4+ T cells sorted from blood. The source is a woman younger than 35 in good health. Both conserved end residues are part of each CDR3. A D gene is named only where the DNA matches it firmly. A clone size is listed for some rows: how often the clone was seen (once, few, many), or a class if it is expanded.

>TRBJ2-3|once|.|TRBV9
CASSAFAGAISTDTQYF
TGTGCCAGCAGCGCTTTTGCGGGGGCCATAAGCACAGATACGCAGTATTTT
>TRBJ1-1|few|.|TRBV10-3
CAISGGRVNTEAFF
TGTGCCATCAGTGGCGGACGGGTGAACACTGAAGCTTTCTTT
>TRBJ2-7|.|.|TRBV7-6
CASSLGGQLEEQYF
TGTGCCAGCAGCTTAGGAGGTCAGCTGGAGGAGCAGTACTTC
>TRBJ1-1|few|.|TRBV4-1
CASSQDPGTWTEAFF
TGCGCCAGCAGCCAAGATCCAGGAACATGGACTGAAGCTTTCTTT
>TRBJ1-1|many|.|TRBV12-3/TRBV12-4
CASSGIVVNTEAFF
TGTGCCAGCAGCGGAATTGTGGTGAACACTGAAGCTTTCTTT
>TRBJ2-2|few|TRBD2|TRBV20-1
CSARTSGADTGELFF
TGCAGTGCTCGGACTAGCGGGGCTGACACCGGGGAGCTGTTTTTT
>TRBJ2-7|many|.|TRBV12-3/TRBV12-4
CASSFRPTYEQYF
TGTGCCAGCAGTTTTAGACCCACCTACGAGCAGTACTTC
>TRBJ2-7|.|.|TRBV5-6
CASSYGNYEQYF
TGTGCCAGCAGCTACGGGAACTACGAGCAGTACTTC
>TRBJ2-1|.|TRBD2|TRBV5-4
CASSLHGGWPFSHNEQFF
TGTGCCAGCAGCTTGCACGGGGGGTGGCCCTTTTCCCACAATGAGCAGTTCTTC
>TRBJ2-5|.|.|TRBV3-1
CACSQRSNWTYQETQYF
TGTGCCTGCAGCCAAAGGAGCAATTGGACTTATCAAGAGACCCAGTACTTC
>TRBJ1-1|few|.|TRBV12-3/TRBV12-4
CASSPSPDTEAFF
TGTGCCAGCAGTCCTTCCCCGGACACTGAAGCTTTCTTT
>TRBJ2-1|.|.|TRBV10-3
CATKRSSYNEQFF
TGTGCCACGAAGCGGAGCTCCTACAATGAGCAGTTCTTC
>TRBJ2-3|.|.|TRBV5-1
CASSLASPSDTQYF
TGCGCCAGCAGCTTGGCCTCCCCGTCAGATACGCAGTATTTT
>TRBJ2-3|many|.|TRBV7-2
CASSQDWGFTQYF
TGTGCCAGCAGCCAGGACTGGGGCTTTACGCAGTATTTT
>TRBJ1-2|many|.|TRBV12-3/TRBV12-4
CASRPWDIYGYTF
TGTGCCAGCAGACCATGGGACATCTATGGCTACACCTTC
>TRBJ2-7|few|TRBD1|TRBV20-1
CSARDLSRQGAGEQYF
TGCAGTGCTAGAGATCTTTCGAGACAGGGGGCAGGGGAGCAGTACTTC
>TRBJ2-5|.|TRBD2|TRBV20-1
CSAPTGGGRETQYF
TGCAGTGCTCCCACCGGGGGCGGGAGGGAGACCCAGTACTTC
>TRBJ2-1|few|.|TRBV29-1
CSVEAELTNNEQFF
TGCAGCGTTGAGGCGGAATTAACCAACAATGAGCAGTTCTTC
>TRBJ2-3|few|.|TRBV25-1
CASSDPLRGTDTQYF
TGTGCCAGCAGTGATCCCCTTCGGGGGACAGATACGCAGTATTTT
>TRBJ2-3|few|TRBD2|TRBV5-6
CASSSGTSGRVADTQYF
TGTGCCAGCAGCTCCGGGACTAGCGGGAGAGTAGCGGATACGCAGTATTTT
>TRBJ2-2|.|TRBD2|TRBV20-1
CSASSGRTTGELFF
TGCAGTGCTAGTAGCGGGAGGACCACCGGGGAGCTGTTTTTT
>TRBJ2-3|.|TRBD2|TRBV20-1
CSARAGTSGGLDTQYF
TGCAGTGCTAGAGCCGGGACTAGCGGGGGGTTAGATACGCAGTATTTT
>TRBJ2-5|.|.|TRBV29-1
CSVQTGLQGETQYF
TGCAGCGTTCAGACAGGTCTTCAGGGAGAGACCCAGTACTTC
>TRBJ2-2|few|.|TRBV4-1
CASSFNPPEIPGELFF
TGCGCCAGCAGCTTCAATCCACCGGAGATTCCCGGGGAGCTGTTTTTT
>TRBJ2-1|once|TRBD2|TRBV2
CASSQGAGGPREQFF
TGTGCCAGCAGTCAGGGCGCGGGAGGGCCTCGTGAGCAGTTCTTC
>TRBJ2-2|few|.|TRBV27
CASSLLQETNTGELFF
TGTGCCAGCAGTTTATTGCAGGAAACGAACACCGGGGAGCTGTTTTTT
>TRBJ2-3|.|TRBD1|TRBV12-3/TRBV12-4
CASSRDPGQGTDTQYF
TGTGCCAGCAGTCGCGATCCGGGACAGGGAACAGATACGCAGTATTTT
>TRBJ2-1|.|TRBD1|TRBV7-6
CASMPTGASSYNEQFF
TGTGCCAGCATGCCGACAGGGGCGAGCTCCTACAATGAGCAGTTCTTC
>TRBJ2-3|few|TRBD1|TRBV28
CASSSTGVFSTDTQYF
TGTGCCAGCAGTTCGACAGGGGTCTTTAGCACAGATACGCAGTATTTT
>TRBJ2-5|few|TRBD1|TRBV7-9
CASSFPDRGKTQYF
TGTGCCAGCAGCTTCCCGGACAGGGGCAAGACCCAGTACTTC
>TRBJ2-5|.|.|TRBV29-1
CSVSPPLEGHPIQETQYF
TGCAGCGTTTCCCCCCCCTTGGAGGGCCACCCTATCCAAGAGACCCAGTACTTC
>TRBJ2-7|.|.|TRBV12-3/TRBV12-4
CASSPRTVTYEQYF
TGTGCCAGCAGTCCCCGGACAGTCACGTACGAGCAGTACTTC
>TRBJ2-1|few|.|TRBV7-9
CASSPWPHNEQFF
TGTGCCAGCAGTCCCTGGCCCCACAATGAGCAGTTCTTC
>TRBJ2-2|few|.|TRBV10-3
CAISDPAAGELFF
TGTGCCATCAGTGACCCAGCGGCCGGGGAGCTGTTTTTT
>TRBJ2-1|once|TRBD1|TRBV5-1
CASSSTGQAINEQFF
TGCGCCAGCAGCTCTACCGGACAGGCCATTAATGAGCAGTTCTTC
>TRBJ1-2|few|TRBD1|TRBV28
CASGRGRNYGYTF
TGTGCCAGCGGGAGGGGGCGCAACTATGGCTACACCTTC
>TRBJ2-1|many|TRBD2|TRBV29-1
CSAGGRGVDNEQFF
TGCAGCGCGGGGGGAAGGGGAGTGGACAATGAGCAGTTCTTC
>TRBJ2-3|.|TRBD2|TRBV20-1
CSASVVGRGADTQYF
TGCAGTGCTAGCGTAGTGGGGAGGGGCGCAGATACGCAGTATTTT
>TRBJ2-1|few|TRBD1|TRBV5-1
CASSQGTGWGNEQFF
TGCGCCAGCAGCCAAGGGACAGGGTGGGGCAATGAGCAGTTCTTC
>TRBJ1-1|few|TRBD1|TRBV20-1
CSAAGQDTLNTEAFF
TGCAGTGCCGCTGGACAGGACACTCTGAACACTGAAGCTTTCTTT
>TRBJ1-4|few|.|TRBV11-2
CASSLSGNEKLFF
TGTGCCAGCAGCTTATCAGGGAATGAAAAACTGTTTTTT
>TRBJ2-2|.|TRBD1|TRBV6-1
CASTKGQANTGELFF
TGTGCCAGCACAAAAGGACAGGCTAACACCGGGGAGCTGTTTTTT
>TRBJ2-1|few|TRBD1|TRBV12-3/TRBV12-4
CASSLRGQGTYNEQFF
TGTGCCAGCAGTTTAAGGGGACAGGGGACGTACAATGAGCAGTTCTTC
>TRBJ2-1|.|TRBD1|TRBV15
CATSRDEGALNEQFF
TGTGCCACCAGCAGAGATGAGGGGGCACTGAATGAGCAGTTCTTC